Listed here are 9 T cell receptor beta chains from one sample, sequenced in a study of blood T cell repertoires in COVID-19. Data came from immunoSEQ multiplex PCR; TCRdb stores just in-frame clones and leaves some out. This sample has about 200,000 clones, with about four fifths found just once. Source material: PBMCs or T cells enriched from blood (not recorded which). These receptors were taken from a woman aged 50 to 60 who had been exposed to COVID-19.

V usage is TRBV5-1 and J usage is TRBJ2-7; perhaps TRBD2 as D (5 bases). This CDR3 contains 15 residues. V lost 4 bases to trimming and J lost 4 bases, with 18 bases between them. Germline V gene lookup returns CDR1 SGHRS and CDR2 YFSETQ. The CDR3 spells CASSPTATGIYEQYF. The CDR3 coding sequence is TGCGCCAGCAGCCCAACAGCTACGGGGATTTACGAGCAGTACTTC.

This clone was observed a handful of times. The chain has TRBV9 and TRBJ1-2, with D uncertain. V lost 0 bases to trimming and J lost 4 bases, with 13 bases between them. CDR1 is SGDLS and CDR2 is YYNGEE in the germline V gene. The CDR3 consists of 15 residues. The chain's CDR3 is CASSVGPVEAYGYTF. DNA of the CDR3: TGTGCCAGCAGCGTAGGTCCGGTAGAGGCCTATGGCTACACCTTC.

As to this clone: This sample includes further DNA sequences coding for the same CDR3. V is TRBV30 and J is TRBJ1-5; TRBD1 matches at 7 bases. Germline loops: CDR1 GTSNPN, CDR2 SVGIG (reference sequence). The CDR3 length is 14 residues. Trimming cost V 2 bases and J 2 bases; bases outside gene matches: 3. CDR3 protein: CAWSPGQGNQPQHF. The CDR3 DNA follows: TGTGCCTGGAGTCCAGGACAGGGCAATCAGCCCCAGCATTTT.

The chain has TRBV14 and TRBJ2-3, with D perhaps TRBD2 (5 bases). The germline V and J ends were trimmed by 2 bases and 10 bases, with 13 bases remaining between them. This CDR3 contains 13 residues. Germline lookup yields CDR1 SGHDN and CDR2 FVKESK. DNA for the CDR3: TGTGCCAGCAGCCAAACCCGGGGTAGAGCGCAGTATTTT. Protein product: CASSQTRGRAQYF.

The chain recombines TRBV29-1 with TRBJ2-1; TRBD1 matches at 7 bases. Germline CDR1 reads SQVTM; CDR2 reads ANQGSEA. Trimming took 4 bases from V and 7 from J; bases not matched to a gene: 4. CDR3 length equals 12 residues. CDR3 amino acids: CSVVSGQNEQFF. DNA of the CDR3: TGCAGCGTTGTCTCGGGACAGAATGAGCAGTTCTTC.

The V gene is TRBV27, the J gene TRBJ1-1; 7 nucleotides agree with TRBD1. V gave up 3 bases and J gave up 5 bases; unmatched junction bases: 9. The CDR3 length is 15 residues. The germline V gene encodes CDR1 MNHEY and CDR2 SMNVEV (reference sequence). The CDR3 DNA sequence: TGTGCCAGCAGTTTCCGACAGGGTGGGAGAACTGAAGCTTTCTTT. Translating it yields CASSFRQGGRTEAFF.

V usage is TRBV7-7 and J usage is TRBJ2-1; TRBD2 matches 9 bases. The CDR3 is 15 amino acids. V shed 1 base, J shed 8 bases, and the junction held 6 bases outside the gene matches. Germline V gene data show CDR1 as SSHAT and CDR2 as FNYEAQ (reference sequence). CDR3 loop: CASSLGLAGYHEQFF. The CDR3 DNA follows: TGTGCCAGCAGCTTAGGGCTAGCGGGGTATCATGAGCAGTTCTTC.

This chain joins TRBV19 and TRBJ1-4, with D unclear. Germline V gene sequence: CDR1 LNHDA, CDR2 SQIVND (reference sequence). The CDR3 covers 14 residues. V shed 10 bases and J shed 7 bases, with 19 bases lying between them. CDR3 DNA: TGTGCCACCTCACCGGGTTTTGGAGGTGAAAAACTGTTTTTT. Translated: CATSPGFGGEKLFF.

The rearrangement uses TRBV6-5 and TRBJ1-2; TRBD1 might be the D (6 bases). Germline-derived CDR1 and CDR2 are MNHEY and SVGAGI. This CDR3 has 13 amino acids. Trimming stripped 7 bases from V and 4 bases from J, with 13 bases between. The CDR3 sequence is CASKSRGPYGYTF. The CDR3 DNA sequence: TGTGCCAGCAAGAGCAGGGGACCCTATGGCTACACCTTC.